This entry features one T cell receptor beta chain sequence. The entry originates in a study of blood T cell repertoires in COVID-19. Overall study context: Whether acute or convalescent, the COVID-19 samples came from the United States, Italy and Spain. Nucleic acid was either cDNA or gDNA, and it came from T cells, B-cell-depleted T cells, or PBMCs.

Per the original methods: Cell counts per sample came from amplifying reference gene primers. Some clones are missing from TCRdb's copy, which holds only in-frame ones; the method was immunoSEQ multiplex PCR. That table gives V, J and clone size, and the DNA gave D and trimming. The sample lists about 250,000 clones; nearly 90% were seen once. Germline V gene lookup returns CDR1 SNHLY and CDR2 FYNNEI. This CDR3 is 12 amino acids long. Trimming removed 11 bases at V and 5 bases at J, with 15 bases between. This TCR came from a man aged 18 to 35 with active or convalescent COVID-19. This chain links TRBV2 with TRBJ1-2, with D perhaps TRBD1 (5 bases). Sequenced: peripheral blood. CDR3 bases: TGTGCCGGTGGAGGGGCCCCTTATGGCTACACCTTC. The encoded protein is CAGGGAPYGYTF.